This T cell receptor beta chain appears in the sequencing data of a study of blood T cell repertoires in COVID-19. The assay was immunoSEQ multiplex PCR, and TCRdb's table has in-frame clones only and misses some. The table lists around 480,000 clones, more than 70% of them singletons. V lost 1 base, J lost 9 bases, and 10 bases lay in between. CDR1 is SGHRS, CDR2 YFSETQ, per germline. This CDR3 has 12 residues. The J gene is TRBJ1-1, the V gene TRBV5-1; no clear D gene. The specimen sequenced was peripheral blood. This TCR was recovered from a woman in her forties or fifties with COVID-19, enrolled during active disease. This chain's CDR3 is CASSLRSPKAFF. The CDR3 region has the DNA TGCGCCAGCAGCTTGAGATCCCCTAAAGCTTTCTTT.